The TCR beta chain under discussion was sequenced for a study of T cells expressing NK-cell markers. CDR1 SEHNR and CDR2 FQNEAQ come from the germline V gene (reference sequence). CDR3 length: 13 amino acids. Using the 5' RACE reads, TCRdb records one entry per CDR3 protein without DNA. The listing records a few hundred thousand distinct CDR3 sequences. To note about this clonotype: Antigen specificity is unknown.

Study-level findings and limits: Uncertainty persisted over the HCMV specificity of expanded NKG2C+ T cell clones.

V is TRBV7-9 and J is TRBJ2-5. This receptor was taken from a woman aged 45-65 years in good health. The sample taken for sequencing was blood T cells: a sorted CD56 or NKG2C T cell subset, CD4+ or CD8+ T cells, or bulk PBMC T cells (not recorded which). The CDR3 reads CASSLQELETQYF.